The rows below give T cell receptor beta chains drawn from one sample of a study of blood T cell repertoires in COVID-19. The assay was immunoSEQ multiplex PCR, and TCRdb's table has in-frame clones only and misses some. Among approximately 230,000 clones listed, roughly 83% were seen once. The sample was peripheral blood. The source of these receptors is a man older than 75 with acute or convalescent COVID-19. Both conserved end residues are part of each CDR3. D genes are given only for firm matches. Not every row has a clone size; where given, it reads once, few, many or a size class.

TRBJ1-5	TRBV2	.	few	TGTGCCAGCAGTGACGAGGTCACGCGCAATCAGCCCCAGCATTTT	CASSDEVTRNQPQHF
TRBJ1-5	TRBV30	TRBD1	.	TGTGCCTGGAGTCATAAACAGGGGTTAAGCAATCAGCCCCAGCATTTT	CAWSHKQGLSNQPQHF
TRBJ1-6	TRBV5-1	TRBD1	once	TGCGCCAGCGGAGACACAGGGGGCGCGATGCCCCTCCACTTT	CASGDTGGAMPLHF
TRBJ1-6	TRBV30	TRBD1	.	TGTGCCTGGAGCGGACAGGGGTTTTCACCCCTCCACTTT	CAWSGQGFSPLHF
TRBJ2-1	TRBV5-1	TRBD1	.	TGCGCCAGCAGCTTTTTGACAGGGGGCTATAATGAGCAGTTCTTC	CASSFLTGGYNEQFF
TRBJ1-6	TRBV6-5	TRBD1	.	TGTGCCAGCAGACTCCGGGACAGCTATAATTCACCCCTCCACTTT	CASRLRDSYNSPLHF
TRBJ1-4	TRBV15	.	.	TGTGCCACCAGCAGAGAAAGGGGGTCAACTAATGAAAAACTGTTTTTT	CATSRERGSTNEKLFF
TRBJ1-5	TRBV21-1	.	.	TGTGCCAGCAGCGCCGCCGGGGGAGGTTATAGCAATCAGCCCCAGCATTTT	CASSAAGGGYSNQPQHF
TRBJ2-7	TRBV5-1	TRBD2	.	TGCGCCAGCAGCTTGAGGGGAGGGGCCTACGAGCAGTACTTC	CASSLRGGAYEQYF
TRBJ2-7	TRBV10-3	TRBD1	.	TGTGCCACCGAGGACAGGGGGTACTACGAGCAGTACTTC	CATEDRGYYEQYF
TRBJ2-7	TRBV7-6	.	.	TGTGCCAGCAGCCTCCAAAACTCGCGGGCCTACGAGCAGTACTTC	CASSLQNSRAYEQYF
TRBJ1-1	TRBV28	.	.	TGTGCCAGCAGTTCCGCGGGGGCGTGGGACACTGAAGCTTTCTTT	CASSSAGAWDTEAFF
TRBJ2-1	TRBV5-1	TRBD1	.	TGCGCCAGCAGCTGGCTACAGGGGGCGTCGAATGAGCAGTTCTTC	CASSWLQGASNEQFF
TRBJ2-2	TRBV11-1	.	.	TGTGCCAGCAGCCCGGGCGGGGAGCTGTTTTTT	CASSPGGELFF
TRBJ2-1	TRBV5-1	.	.	TGCGCCAGCAGCTTCGACTTGTCGGCATCCTACAATGAGCAGTTCTTC	CASSFDLSASYNEQFF
TRBJ1-5	TRBV30	TRBD1	.	TGTGCCTGGAGTCCCGGGACAGGGGGCCATCAGCCCCAGCATTTT	CAWSPGTGGHQPQHF
TRBJ2-3	TRBV5-1	.	.	TGCGCCAGCAGTTTACGAGGGGGAGGGCCCACAGATACGCAGTATTTT	CASSLRGGGPTDTQYF
TRBJ1-5	TRBV28	.	.	TGTGCCAGCAGTTTAAACCCGAGGCCCCAGCATTTT	CASSLNPRPQHF
TRBJ1-2	TRBV5-1	.	few	TGCGCCAGCGGCCAGGGGCAGGACTATGGCTACACCTTC	CASGQGQDYGYTF
TRBJ1-1	TRBV27	TRBD1	.	TGTGCCAGCGGGGACAGATACACTGAAGCTTTCTTT	CASGDRYTEAFF
TRBJ2-7	TRBV5-1	.	few	TGCGCCAGCAGCTTTCCGGGGAGTTACGAGCAGTACTTC	CASSFPGSYEQYF
TRBJ1-1	TRBV10-3	.	few	TGTGCCATCAGCGAAACCGGGACTGAAGCTTTCTTT	CAISETGTEAFF
TRBJ1-5	TRBV18	TRBD1	.	TGTGCCAGCTCACTTTCTATCCGACAGGGGATGATTTCGGGCAATCAGCCCCAGCATTTT	CASSLSIRQGMISGNQPQHF
TRBJ1-4	TRBV7-8	TRBD1	.	TGTGCCAGCAGCCCCTGGACAGGGGCCGAAAAACTGTTTTTT	CASSPWTGAEKLFF
TRBJ2-7	TRBV19	TRBD2	.	TGTGCCAGTAGTACGGGCCACGGGACTAGCGCACCCTACGAGCAGTACTTC	CASSTGHGTSAPYEQYF
TRBJ1-1	TRBV30	TRBD1	.	TGTGCCTGGAGTGCTAAACGACAGGGGGCTGAAGCTTTCTTT	CAWSAKRQGAEAFF
TRBJ1-1	TRBV19	.	.	TGTGCCAGTAGTATCATCCTGTCTCACCGGGGGACTGAAGCTTTCTTT	CASSIILSHRGTEAFF
TRBJ2-3	TRBV9	TRBD2	.	TGTGCCAGCAGCGCAGGACTAGCGGCTAGCACAGATACGCAGTATTTT	CASSAGLAASTDTQYF
TRBJ2-5	TRBV11-2	TRBD1	.	TGTGCCAGCAGCTTAGCAGGGGGAAGGGAGACCCAGTACTTC	CASSLAGGRETQYF
TRBJ1-6	TRBV19	TRBD1	.	TGTGCCAGTAGGGGAAAAAGGGGGCCGAATTCACCCCTCCACTTT	CASRGKRGPNSPLHF
TRBJ1-3	TRBV5-1	TRBD1	.	TGCGCCAGCAGCTCCTTTGACAGGGGGAGTGGAAACACCATATATTTT	CASSSFDRGSGNTIYF
TRBJ2-1	TRBV5-4	TRBD2	.	TGTGCCAGCAGCCTAGAGCGGGAACCCCGAACTGAGCAGTTCTTC	CASSLEREPRTEQFF
TRBJ2-1	TRBV18	TRBD2	once	TGTGCCAGCTCACCAACCTTAGCGGGGGGCTCCTACAATGAGCAGTTCTTC	CASSPTLAGGSYNEQFF
TRBJ1-2	TRBV6-2/TRBV6-3	.	few	TGTGCCAGCAGTAGGGCATACAGGGTACATGGCTACACCTTC	CASSRAYRVHGYTF
TRBJ1-3	TRBV5-4	.	.	TGTGCCAGCAGCCGCTTGGCGGGGGGCACTGGAAACACCATATATTTT	CASSRLAGGTGNTIYF
TRBJ1-1	TRBV5-1	.	few	TGCGCCAGCAGCCCGGGAGGTCGAGAGACTGAAGCTTTCTTT	CASSPGGRETEAFF
TRBJ2-3	TRBV21-1	.	.	TGTGCCAGCACGAAAAGGGGGACAGGGTGTAAATCGCCGGCTCAACATATACGGGATACGCAGTATTTT	CASTKRGTGCKSPAQHIRDTQYF